This T cell receptor (beta chain) was recorded in a study of blood T cell repertoires in COVID-19. Study background: Both acute and convalescent COVID-19 samples were obtained from the United States, Italy and Spain. In each case, the material was cDNA or gDNA derived from T cells, B-cell-depleted T cells, or PBMCs.

V trimming: 3 bases; J trimming: 3 bases; junction bases outside the gene matches: 6. The CDR3 consists of 14 residues. The germline V gene has CDR1 SGHNT and CDR2 YYREEE (reference sequence). Authors' analysis steps: Reference gene primer amplification gave nucleated cell count estimates. This table comes from immunoSEQ multiplex PCR, and its TCRdb copy is limited to in-frame clones, with some not included. The V and J calls and clone size are taken from that table; D and trimming were inferred from the DNA. The sample includes about 37,000 clones, roughly nine tenths of them seen just once. The receptor's source is a human donor in a cohort sampled during active COVID-19. The sequencing sample was made of peripheral blood. The rearrangement joins TRBV5-4 to TRBJ2-7; 7 bases are shared with TRBD1. This chain's CDR3 is CASSSGTVIYEQYF. CDR3 bases: TGTGCCAGCAGCTCCGGGACAGTCATCTACGAGCAGTACTTC.